One sample yielded the 11 T cell receptor beta chains listed below, sequenced in a study of T cell repertoires in cytomegalovirus infection. Their antigens remain unidentified. Each CDR3 protein gets one entry after TCRdb re-called the reads with MiXCR. Here the sample spans approximately 500,000 distinct CDR3 sequences, around a third being singletons. Sequenced here: cultured PBMCs, sampled from culture after CMV antigen stimulation. These receptors came from a human donor in good health (CMV status not recorded). Some clones in this sample may be carry-over from other donors' samples.

This clonotype was found a few times. The chain links TRBV7-8 to TRBJ1-4; maybe TRBD1 (5 bases). The V end was cut by 6 bases, the J end by 5 bases, with 13 bases between. The germline gives CDR1 SGHVS, CDR2 FQNEAQ. The CDR3 runs to 14 residues. CDR3 in DNA: TGTGCCAGCAGACGGGGGAGAGGAAATGAAAAACTGTTTTTT. Its translation is CASRRGRGNEKLFF.

This chain uses TRBV4-1 with TRBJ1-4; D perhaps matches TRBD1 (5 bases). CDR1 is MGHRA and CDR2 is YSYEKL in the germline V gene. This CDR3 is 15 amino acids long. The V end was cut by 0 bases, the J end by 4 bases, with 9 bases between. The CDR3 sequence is CASSQEMGVNEKLFF. CDR3 in DNA: TGCGCCAGCAGCCAAGAAATGGGGGTTAATGAAAAACTGTTTTTT.

The gene calls are TRBV4-3 and TRBJ2-3, with D perhaps TRBD1 (5 bases). The germline V gene has CDR1 LGHNA and CDR2 YSLEER. The CDR3 has 17 residues. Trimming shortened V by 0 bases and J by 5 bases, and 18 bases separated the two germline ends. Written as DNA, the CDR3 is TGCGCCAGCAGCCAAGATTGGGCGGTTGGGGCAGGAGATACGCAGTATTTT. Its protein product is CASSQDWAVGAGDTQYF.

This clonotype has just one count. This rearrangement joins TRBV29-1 to TRBJ2-2; TRBD2 aligns across 7 bases. This CDR3 region has 16 residues. The junction had 6 bases not matched to a gene; V was cut back by 0 bases and J by 2 bases. Germline values: CDR1 SQVTM, CDR2 ANQGSEA. This chain's CDR3 is CSVEEVSGGNTGELFF. DNA of the CDR3: TGCAGCGTTGAAGAAGTTTCGGGAGGTAACACCGGGGAGCTGTTTTTT.

The CDR3 protein is CASSLESPQYEQFF. CDR3 DNA: TGTGCCAGCAGCTTAGAATCCCCACAATACGAGCAGTTCTTC. The chain couples TRBV11-3 to TRBJ2-1; unclear D gene. Per germline, CDR1 SGHNT and CDR2 YENEEA. Trimming cost V 0 bases and J 10 bases, with 13 bases left between them. The CDR3 runs to 14 residues.

This clonotype showed up many times. The chain is built from TRBV12-3 or TRBV12-4 and TRBJ2-1; 7 bases align to TRBD1. This CDR3 is 16 amino acids long. Trimming cost V 7 bases and J 10 bases; bases outside gene matches: 19. In DNA, the CDR3 is TGTGCCAGCAAAAAATCCGGGACAGATAGGGCCAAGGAGCAGTTCTTC. Amino acid sequence: CASKKSGTDRAKEQFF.

J is TRBJ2-3 and V is TRBV11-2; 11 nucleotides line up with TRBD2. The CDR3 covers 16 residues. Germline V gene lookup returns CDR1 SGHAT and CDR2 FQNNGV. J lost 3 bases, V lost 5 bases, and 7 bases had no gene match. The CDR3 loop is CASSPTSGSRTDTQYF. CDR3 sequence (DNA): TGTGCCAGCAGCCCCACTAGCGGGAGTAGAACAGATACGCAGTATTTT.

This chain links TRBV4-1 with TRBJ2-7, with D perhaps matching TRBD1 (5 bases). V was pared by 1 base and J by 0 bases, with 19 bases between. Germline values: CDR1 MGHRA, CDR2 YSYEKL. The CDR3 runs 18 residues. The chain's CDR3 is CASSQGPTRAKNSYEQYF. In nucleotides, the CDR3 is TGCGCCAGCAGCCAAGGTCCCACCAGGGCGAAAAACTCCTACGAGCAGTACTTC.

The chain links TRBV10-3 to TRBJ1-3; a possible D gene is TRBD1 (5 bases). V gave up 10 bases and J gave up 4 bases, with 17 bases separating them. CDR1 is ENHRY and CDR2 is SYGVKD in the germline V gene. This CDR3 has 14 amino acids. CDR3 sequence reads: CATRTGTAGNTIYF. In DNA, the CDR3 is TGTGCCACCCGAACGGGGACGGCGGGAAACACCATATATTTT.

J is TRBJ1-5 and V is TRBV11-2; 7 positions agree with TRBD1. The CDR3 totals 14 residues. Germline CDR1 and CDR2: SGHAT and FQNNGV. J gave up 4 bases and V 5 bases, and 5 bases lay outside the gene matches. This CDR3 reads CASSRNRGNQPQHF. For the CDR3, the DNA is TGTGCCAGCAGCCGAAACAGGGGAAATCAGCCCCAGCATTTT.

In its sample, this clonotype was seen many times. The genes are TRBV7-2 and TRBJ1-1; D not resolved. Looked up from germline, CDR1 is SGHTA and CDR2 is FQGNSA. The V gene lost 5 bases and the J gene lost 0 bases, with 13 bases spanning the gap. This CDR3 is built from 15 residues. CDR3 DNA sequence: TGTGCCAGCAGCCCGCTGAGGAAACTGAACACTGAAGCTTTCTTT. Its translation: CASSPLRKLNTEAFF.